The TCR beta chain described here comes from a study of blood T cells in healthy people across ages (dated by TCRdb to the mid-2010s). Describing the broader study: Template switching captured roughly one uniquely barcoded TCR beta cDNA molecule per two T cells in model experiments. Using deep sequencing normalized with unique cDNA molecular identifiers, the study measured how TCR beta repertoire diversity changes with age. Donors were grouped into four age groups: young (average about 15 years), middle-aged (39), aged (around 60) and long-lived (just over 80). For two donors (one aged 18 to 29 and one aged 80 or older), the study analyzed two additional independent replicas of 1 million unique cDNA reads from the same blood draw. The paper's findings and limits, for the study overall: Bulk unsorted PBMC profiling prevented conclusive comparison of naive and antigen-experienced compartments. As age increased, observed TCR beta diversity per million T cells dropped in a roughly linear way, and a significant reduction was already evident by age 40. Compared with the aged group, the long-lived group had more naive CD4+ T cells, fewer expanded clones and increased TCR diversity, suggesting age selection. Because donor CMV infection status was unknown, age-related changes in expanded clonotypes were potentially confounded. The percentage of naive T cells measured by flow cytometry correlated strongly with observed TCR beta diversity. Estimates of total diversity based on one million sequenced T cells were considered lower bounds and underestimates.

A note on this clonotype: There is no known antigen for this receptor. Per-nucleotide qualities are absent, and no much larger clonotype sits a single base away.

The CDR1 and CDR2 encoded by the germline V gene are MNHEY and SVGAGI. V lost 6 bases and J lost 5 bases; the stretch between them is 11 bases long. Including the terminal cysteine and phenylalanine, the CDR3 comprises 12 residues. Only CDR3 DNA is held: 36 bases, read in frame from base 1. Systemically healthy Caucasian individuals from Russia, 35 to 50 in total and aged 6 to 90 years, were included as donors. Each donor gave roughly 9.5 milliliters of peripheral blood, collected into EDTA-treated Vacutainer tubes. Ficoll-Paque density-gradient centrifugation was used to isolate PBMCs, with at least 7 million obtained per sample. Trizol reagent was used to extract total RNA from PBMCs, with at least 5 micrograms per sample. Naive CD45RAhigh/CD27high T cell percentages were measured by flow cytometry on a PBMC aliquot from every donor. Library prep was done by 5' RACE. This sample was sequenced with an Illumina HiSeq 2500. The second PCR ran for roughly 7 to 11 cycles and used a J-beta primer mix along with a sample-barcoded 5' primer. A template-switch 5' adaptor carrying 12 random nucleotides introduced a unique molecular identifier onto each TCR beta cDNA molecule. Each sample yielded at least 2.5 million CDR3-containing paired-end reads. First-strand cDNA was synthesized from all RNA with the Mint cDNA synthesis kit, primed by a TRBC-specific oligonucleotide. After uracil-DNA glycosylase treatment, a first 18-cycle PCR used universal primers M1SS and BC2_uni_R on all cDNA. In the authors' own workflow: For normalization, 1 million high-quality reads were randomly selected from each sample, with every read carrying a distinct molecular identifier. Instead of being binned into consensus sequences, reads that shared molecular identifiers were thrown out. MiTCR, set to a Q25 quality threshold and the strictest error-elimination algorithm, was used for CDR3 identification, clonotype clustering and error correction. A nonparametric unseen species model with Euler transformation was used to estimate a lower bound on total TCR beta diversity. The public reads were run again by TCRdb, first through fastp at Q25 and then through MiXCR, and only productive beta chains were kept. CDR3 protein duplicates are merged, each entry listing the most common genes and DNA. The V and J calls reflect TCRdb's pipeline rather than the authors' work. For this sample there are some 760,000 distinct CDR3 sequences; around 25% appear just once. The top ten constitute 9.4% of the sample.

A further study also used this sample, focusing on T cells of mothers and their children. The second investigation adds: The donors were nine systemically healthy Caucasian individuals, made up of three mothers and their six children. cDNA synthesis consumed the entire amount of extracted RNA, loaded at approximately 1.4 ug RNA in each 15 ul reaction. In the second PCR, sample barcodes and 2-4 random nucleotides were introduced via the M1S primer. More than 8.5 million TCR beta CDR3 reads were obtained from each mother, and about 3 million reads were obtained from each child. Thymic selection similarly shapes TCR recombination output in related and unrelated pairs, with minor effect from inherited differences. Normalized repertoire overlap was always found to be slightly, but never significantly, higher in related mother-child pairs than in unrelated mother-child pairs. With a sensitivity of about 100 clones per million clonotypes, no persistent microchimeric T cell clones were detected. To look for features that set related mother-child pairs apart from unrelated individuals, the researchers ran deep NGS to compare the TCR beta repertoires of mothers and children. On average, the children were about 10 +/- 4 years old, while the mothers were about 40 +/- 4 years old. After adapters were ligated using NEBNext reagents, the libraries underwent 100+100 nt paired-end sequencing on an Illumina HiSeq 2000. To avoid cross-contamination, the mother libraries and the child libraries were prepared a month apart and sequenced in separate runs. For each donor, somewhere between roughly 500,000 and 2,300,000 distinct TCR beta clonotypes were identified. Naive TCR beta clonotypes were estimated from low-frequency clonotypes matched to each donor's FACS-determined naive share, without sorting.

This TCR came from a boy between 10 and 17 years old in good health. The chain couples TRBV6-5 to TRBJ2-7, with a tentative D gene TRBD1 over 6 matching bases. Specimen: blood. The nucleotide sequence is given as TGTGCCAGCAGAGCGTACAGGGACGAGCAGTACTTC. This yields the protein CASRAYRDEQYF.